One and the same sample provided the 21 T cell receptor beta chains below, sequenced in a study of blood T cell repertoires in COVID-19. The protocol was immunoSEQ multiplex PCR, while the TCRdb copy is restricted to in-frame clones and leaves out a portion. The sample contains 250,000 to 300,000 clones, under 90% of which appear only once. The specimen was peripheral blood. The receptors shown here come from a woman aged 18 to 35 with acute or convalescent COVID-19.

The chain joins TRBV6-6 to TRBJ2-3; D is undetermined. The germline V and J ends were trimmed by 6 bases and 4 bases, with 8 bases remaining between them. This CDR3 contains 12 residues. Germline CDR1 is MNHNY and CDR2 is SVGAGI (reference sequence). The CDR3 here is CASSPFADTQYF. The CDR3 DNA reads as TGTGCCAGCAGCCCTTTTGCAGATACGCAGTATTTT.

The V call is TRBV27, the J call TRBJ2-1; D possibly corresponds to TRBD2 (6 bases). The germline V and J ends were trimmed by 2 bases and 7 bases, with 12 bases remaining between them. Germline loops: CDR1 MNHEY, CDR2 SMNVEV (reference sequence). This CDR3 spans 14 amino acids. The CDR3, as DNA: TGTGCCAGCAGTTTAGCGGGGCACGGAAATGAGCAGTTCTTC. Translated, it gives CASSLAGHGNEQFF.

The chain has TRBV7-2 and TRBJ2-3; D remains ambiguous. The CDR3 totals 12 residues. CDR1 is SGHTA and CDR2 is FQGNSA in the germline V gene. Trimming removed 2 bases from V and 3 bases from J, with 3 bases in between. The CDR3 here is CASSLSTDTQYF. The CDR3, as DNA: TGTGCCAGCAGCTTATCTACAGATACGCAGTATTTT.

This chain's CDR3 is CASSAPIEGGQGDYGYTF. The CDR3 nucleotides are TGTGCCAGCAGCGCGCCCATCGAGGGTGGGCAGGGGGACTATGGCTACACCTTC. The chain links TRBV7-9 to TRBJ1-2; TRBD1 matches at 7 bases. Unmatched junction bases numbered 18, after V lost 5 bases and J lost 3 bases. CDR3 length: 18 residues. Germline V gives CDR1 SEHNR, CDR2 FQNEAQ (reference sequence).

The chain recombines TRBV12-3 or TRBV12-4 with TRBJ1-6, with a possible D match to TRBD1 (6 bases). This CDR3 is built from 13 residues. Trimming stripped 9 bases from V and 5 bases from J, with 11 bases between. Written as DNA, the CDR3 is TGTGCCAGTCACAGGGAAAATAATTCACCCCTCCACTTT. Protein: CASHRENNSPLHF.

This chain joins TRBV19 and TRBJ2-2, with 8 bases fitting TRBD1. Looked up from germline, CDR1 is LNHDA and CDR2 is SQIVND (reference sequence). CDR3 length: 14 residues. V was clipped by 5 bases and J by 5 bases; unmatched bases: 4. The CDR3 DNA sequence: TGTGCCAGTAGTCCACAGGGGGAGACCGGGGAGCTGTTTTTT. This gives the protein CASSPQGETGELFF.

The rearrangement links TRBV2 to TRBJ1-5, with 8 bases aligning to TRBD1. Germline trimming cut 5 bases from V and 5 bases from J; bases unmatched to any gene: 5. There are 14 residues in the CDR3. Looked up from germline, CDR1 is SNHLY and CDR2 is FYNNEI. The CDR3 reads CASSRDRRDQPQHF. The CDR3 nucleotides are TGTGCCAGCAGTAGGGACAGGCGAGATCAGCCCCAGCATTTT.

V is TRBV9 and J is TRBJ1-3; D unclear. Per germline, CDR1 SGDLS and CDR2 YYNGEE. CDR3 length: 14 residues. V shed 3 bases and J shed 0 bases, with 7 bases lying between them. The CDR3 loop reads CASSDGDSGNTIYF. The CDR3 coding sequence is TGTGCCAGCAGCGACGGGGACTCTGGAAACACCATATATTTT.

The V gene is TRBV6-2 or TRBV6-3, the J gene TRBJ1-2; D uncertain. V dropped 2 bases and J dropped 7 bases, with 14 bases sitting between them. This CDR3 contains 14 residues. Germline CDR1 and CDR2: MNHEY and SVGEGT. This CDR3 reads CASSYTGEGGGYTF. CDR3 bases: TGTGCCAGCAGTTACACCGGGGAGGGCGGTGGCTACACCTTC.

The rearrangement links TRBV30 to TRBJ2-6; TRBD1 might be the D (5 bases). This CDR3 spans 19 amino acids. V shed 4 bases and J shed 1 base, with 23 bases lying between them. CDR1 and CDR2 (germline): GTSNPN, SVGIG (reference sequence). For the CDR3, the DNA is TGTGCCTGGATGAAATATTTGGTCAGCAAGGGGTCTGGGGCCAACGTCCTGACTTTC. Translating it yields CAWMKYLVSKGSGANVLTF.

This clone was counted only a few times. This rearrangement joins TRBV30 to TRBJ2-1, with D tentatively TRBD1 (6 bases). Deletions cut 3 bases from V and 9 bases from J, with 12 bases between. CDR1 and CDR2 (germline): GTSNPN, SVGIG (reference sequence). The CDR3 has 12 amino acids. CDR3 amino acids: CAWRHRVSEQFF. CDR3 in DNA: TGTGCCTGGAGACACAGGGTGAGTGAGCAGTTCTTC.

Here the CDR3 DNA reads TGTGCCAGCAGCTTAGTAACAGGGGGGGACTATGGCTACACCTTC. Translated: CASSLVTGGDYGYTF. The genes are TRBV7-9 and TRBJ1-2, with TRBD1 matching over 8 bases. V lost 1 base to trimming and J lost 3 bases; unmatched junction nucleotides: 4. The CDR3 contains 15 residues. CDR1 is SEHNR, CDR2 FQNEAQ, per germline (reference sequence).

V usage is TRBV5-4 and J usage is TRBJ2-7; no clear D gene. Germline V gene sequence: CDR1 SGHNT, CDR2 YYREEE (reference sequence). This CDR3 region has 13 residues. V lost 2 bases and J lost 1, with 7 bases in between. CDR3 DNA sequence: TGTGCCAGCAGCTTAAGTAGTTCCTACGAGCAGTACTTC. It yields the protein CASSLSSSYEQYF. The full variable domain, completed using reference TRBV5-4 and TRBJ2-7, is ETGVTQSPTHLIKTRGQQVTLRCSSQSGHNTVSWYQQALGQGPQFIFQYYREEENGRGNFPPRFSGLQFPNYSSELNVNALELDDSALYLCASSLSSSYEQYFGPGTRLTVT.

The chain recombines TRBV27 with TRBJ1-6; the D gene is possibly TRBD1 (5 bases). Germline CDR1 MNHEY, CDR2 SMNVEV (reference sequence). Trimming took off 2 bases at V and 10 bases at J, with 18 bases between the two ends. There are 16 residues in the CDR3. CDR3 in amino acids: CASSLGAGPGLSPLHF. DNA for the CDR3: TGTGCCAGCAGTTTAGGGGCGGGGCCCGGTCTATCACCCCTCCACTTT.

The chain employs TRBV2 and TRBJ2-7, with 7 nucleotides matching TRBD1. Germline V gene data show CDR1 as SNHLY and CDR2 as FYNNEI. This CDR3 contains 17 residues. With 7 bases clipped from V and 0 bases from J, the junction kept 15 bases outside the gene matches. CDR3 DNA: TGTGCCAGCATTTCTCCATCCACCGGGACAGTCTCCTACGAGCAGTACTTC. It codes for CASISPSTGTVSYEQYF.

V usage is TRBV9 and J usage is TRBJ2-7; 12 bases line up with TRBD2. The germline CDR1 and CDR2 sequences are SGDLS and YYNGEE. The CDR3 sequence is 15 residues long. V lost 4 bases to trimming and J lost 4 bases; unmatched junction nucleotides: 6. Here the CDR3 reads CASSPTSGSGYEQYF. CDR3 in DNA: TGTGCCAGCAGCCCGACTAGCGGGAGTGGTTACGAGCAGTACTTC.

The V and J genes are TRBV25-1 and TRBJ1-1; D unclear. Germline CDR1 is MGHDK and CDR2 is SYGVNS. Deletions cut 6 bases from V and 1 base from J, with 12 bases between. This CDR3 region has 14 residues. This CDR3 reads CASRTFGGNTEAFF. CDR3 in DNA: TGTGCCAGCAGGACATTTGGAGGGAACACTGAAGCTTTCTTT.

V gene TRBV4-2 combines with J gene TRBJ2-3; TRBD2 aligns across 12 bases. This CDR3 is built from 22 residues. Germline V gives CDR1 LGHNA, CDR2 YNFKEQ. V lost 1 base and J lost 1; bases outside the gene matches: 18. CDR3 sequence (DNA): TGTGCCAGCAGCCAAGCCCCGAGTTGGGGTACTACTAGCGGGAGGCGCACAGATACGCAGTATTTT. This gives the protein CASSQAPSWGTTSGRRTDTQYF.

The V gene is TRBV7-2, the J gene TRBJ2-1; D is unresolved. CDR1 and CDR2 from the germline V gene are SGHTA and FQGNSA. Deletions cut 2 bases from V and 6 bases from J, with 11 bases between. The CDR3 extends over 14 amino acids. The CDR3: CASSLSPTVNEQFF. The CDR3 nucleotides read TGTGCCAGCAGCTTATCCCCTACGGTCAATGAGCAGTTCTTC.

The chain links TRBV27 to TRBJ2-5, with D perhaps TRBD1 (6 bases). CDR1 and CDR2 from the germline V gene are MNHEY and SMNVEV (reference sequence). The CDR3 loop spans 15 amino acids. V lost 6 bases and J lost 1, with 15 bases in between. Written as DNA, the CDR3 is TGTGCCAGCAGCATAAACAGGGCGGCCCAAGAGACCCAGTACTTC. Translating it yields CASSINRAAQETQYF.

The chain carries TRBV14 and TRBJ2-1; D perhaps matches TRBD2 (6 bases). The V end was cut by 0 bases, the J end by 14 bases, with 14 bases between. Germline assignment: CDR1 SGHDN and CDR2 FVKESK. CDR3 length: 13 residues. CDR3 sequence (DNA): TGTGCCAGCAGCCAAGATCTCGGGGGAGTAGAGTTCTTC. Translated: CASSQDLGGVEFF.